What follows describes a single TCR beta chain. As yet, its antigen is unknown. V was shortened by 1 base and J by 1 base, with 16 bases between the two germline ends. This CDR3 contains 17 residues. The V gene's germline CDR1 is SEHNR and CDR2 FQNEAQ (reference sequence). This record comes from a study of T cell responses to AZD1222 COVID-19 vaccine. Study conclusions and caveats: Spike-specific TCR depth and breadth grew after two AZD1222 doses. White British donors predominated, females outnumbered males, and clonal diversity was possibly underestimated.

Measured with immunoSEQ multiplex PCR; TCRdb has only the in-frame clones, and not every one. This sample yields over 100,000 clones, of which approximately 91% are seen a single time; roughly 0.98% belongs to the top ten. Second-dose schedules of about 4 or about 12 weeks were combined. The chain employs TRBV7-9 and TRBJ1-2, with D possibly matching TRBD1 (6 bases). This sequence was found in an adult who received the AZD1222 COVID-19 vaccine. Sequenced here: peripheral blood, sampled 28 days after the second AZD1222 dose. The CDR3 region has the DNA TGTGCCAGCAGCTTAGGGGGGGGCACTTCCCTTAACTATGGCTACACCTTC. Its translation: CASSLGGGTSLNYGYTF.